One and the same sample provided the 20 T cell receptor beta chains below, sequenced in a study of T cell responses to AZD1222 COVID-19 vaccine. Clones were sequenced by immunoSEQ multiplex PCR, and TCRdb holds only the in-frame ones, with some missing. This table holds some 25,000 clones, over 75% found once. The specimen comprised peripheral blood, sampled 28 days after the second AZD1222 dose. The receptor set was obtained from an adult who received the AZD1222 COVID-19 vaccine.

The chain employs TRBV4-1 and TRBJ2-7; possible D gene TRBD1, 5 bases. This CDR3 region has 13 residues. V was trimmed by 0 bases and J by 7 bases, leaving 10 bases between them. Germline V gene lookup returns CDR1 MGHRA and CDR2 YSYEKL. In DNA form, the CDR3 reads TGCGCCAGCAGCCAAGAGGGGCGGTCGGAGCAGTACTTC. Protein product: CASSQEGRSEQYF.

The V call is TRBV18, the J call TRBJ2-5, with D unresolved. V dropped 0 bases and J dropped 2 bases, with 10 bases sitting between them. The CDR3 loop spans 15 amino acids. CDR1 and CDR2 from the germline V gene are KGHSH and LQKENI. The CDR3 protein is CASSPPVAAQETQYF. The DNA of the CDR3 is TGTGCCAGCTCACCACCGGTGGCAGCGCAAGAGACCCAGTACTTC.

This chain connects TRBV6-2 or TRBV6-3 to TRBJ1-5, with no clear D. This CDR3 comprises 17 residues. Trimming took 5 bases from V and 0 from J, leaving 17 bases between them. CDR1 is MNHEY, CDR2 SVGEGT, per germline. This CDR3 is CASSDPSVLYSNQPQHF. Written as DNA, the CDR3 is TGTGCCAGCAGTGACCCGTCGGTCCTATATAGCAATCAGCCCCAGCATTTT.

The rearrangement links TRBV6-2 or TRBV6-3 to TRBJ1-1; D not resolved. V lost 4 bases and J lost 0, with 15 bases in between. Germline CDR1 MNHEY, CDR2 SVGEGT. The CDR3 runs 16 residues. CDR3 DNA sequence: TGTGCCAGCAGTTCCCTTTGGGTACTAATGAACACTGAAGCTTTCTTT. Encoded protein: CASSSLWVLMNTEAFF.

This clone was recorded only once. The chain uses TRBV7-2 and TRBJ2-3; no clear D. The CDR3 extends over 14 amino acids. Trimming shortened V by 5 bases and J by 6 bases, and 15 bases separated the two germline ends. CDR1 is SGHTA, CDR2 FQGNSA, per germline. The CDR3 here is CASSAERASDTQYF. The CDR3 DNA follows: TGTGCCAGCAGCGCGGAGAGAGCGTCCGATACGCAGTATTTT.

CDR3 protein: CASSYRRAGGQETQYF. CDR3 coding DNA: TGTGCCAGCAGTTACAGGAGGGCTGGTGGCCAAGAGACCCAGTACTTC. This chain links TRBV6-5 with TRBJ2-5, with a tentative D call TRBD2 (6 bases). The CDR3 sequence is 16 residues long. V lost 2 bases to trimming and J lost 1 base, with 14 bases between them. Per germline, CDR1 MNHEY and CDR2 SVGAGI.

The chain employs TRBV18 and TRBJ2-6, with a weak D call TRBD2 (6 bases). There are 15 residues in the CDR3. Germline CDR1 is KGHSH and CDR2 is LQKENI. Trimming cost V 6 bases and J 4 bases, with 13 bases left between them. The CDR3 region is CASSAGISGANVLTF. For the CDR3, the DNA is TGTGCCAGCTCCGCGGGGATCTCAGGGGCCAACGTCCTGACTTTC.

This rearrangement joins TRBV4-3 to TRBJ1-2, with 9 bases matching TRBD1. Trimming at V came to 4 bases and at J to 10 bases, leaving 7 bases not matched to a gene. The CDR3 has 13 residues. CDR1 LGHNA and CDR2 YSLEER come from the germline V gene. The CDR3 loop is CASSPRDRDIYTF. DNA of the CDR3: TGCGCCAGCAGCCCTCGGGACAGGGACATCTACACCTTC.

The chain combines TRBV27 with TRBJ1-3; D unresolved. CDR1 and CDR2 from the germline V gene are MNHEY and SMNVEV (reference sequence). The V end was cut by 5 bases, the J end by 0 bases, with 8 bases between. This CDR3 spans 14 amino acids. The CDR3 here is CASSREYSGNTIYF. CDR3 coding DNA: TGTGCCAGCAGTAGGGAGTACTCTGGAAACACCATATATTTT.

The CDR3 reads CASSQGGSRRGLSYEQYF. The CDR3 region has the DNA TGTGCCAGCAGCCAAGGAGGCTCGCGGCGGGGGCTCTCCTACGAGCAGTACTTC. The V and J genes are TRBV3-1 (or the pseudogene TRBV3-2) and TRBJ2-7; D possibly corresponds to TRBD2 (7 bases). The germline V gene has CDR1 LGHDT and CDR2 YNNKEL (reference sequence). This CDR3 has 18 residues. Trimming shortened V by 1 base and J by 0 bases, and 19 bases separated the two germline ends.

The chain joins TRBV4-3 to TRBJ1-2; possible D gene TRBD1, 6 bases. The CDR3 runs to 15 residues. In germline, CDR1 is LGHNA, CDR2 YSLEER. The ends were cut back, 1 base at V and 7 bases at J, with 16 bases in the middle. Written as DNA, the CDR3 is TGCGCCAGCAGCCAAGGTCCCGGGGGCGAGGGTGGCTACACCTTC. Its protein is CASSQGPGGEGGYTF.

This chain uses TRBV5-6 with TRBJ1-1, with 9 bases fitting TRBD1. The V segment lost 4 bases and the J segment 10 bases; nucleotides outside the gene matches: 11. Germline assignment: CDR1 SGHDT and CDR2 YYEEEE. This CDR3 comprises 14 residues. Here the CDR3 DNA reads TGTGCCAGCAGCACTTATCCTACAGGGGGCAGAGCTTTCTTT. Protein: CASSTYPTGGRAFF.

V usage is TRBV10-1 and J usage is TRBJ1-1, with D hard to call. The CDR3 loop spans 14 amino acids. Germline loops: CDR1 WNHNN, CDR2 SYGVQD (reference sequence). The V gene lost 4 bases and the J gene lost 4 bases, with 13 bases spanning the gap. CDR3 in amino acids: CASSGNLGGTEAFF. DNA for the CDR3: TGCGCCAGCAGTGGCAACTTAGGCGGCACTGAAGCTTTCTTT.

The sample holds one count of this clone. The chain is built from TRBV6-1 and TRBJ2-3, with 12 bases aligning to TRBD2. The CDR3 length is 17 residues. V shed 4 bases and J 1 base; nucleotides not matched to a gene: 6. From germline, CDR1 is MNHNS and CDR2 SASEGT. In DNA form, the CDR3 reads TGTGCCAGCAGTGGGACTAGCGGGGAATGGGGCACAGATACGCAGTATTTT. Residues: CASSGTSGEWGTDTQYF.

This clone was picked up one time. CDR3 in amino acids: CASSLPQKSYRGGVSYEQYF. The CDR3 bases are TGTGCCAGCAGCTTACCACAGAAGAGTTACAGGGGAGGTGTGTCCTACGAGCAGTACTTC. The chain combines TRBV7-8 with TRBJ2-7; D is perhaps TRBD1 (7 bases). The CDR3 loop spans 20 amino acids. V lost 2 bases and J 1 base, leaving 27 bases between the germline ends. In germline, CDR1 is SGHVS, CDR2 FQNEAQ.

This sequence joins TRBV4-3 and TRBJ2-1; 8 bases fit TRBD2. The V and J ends lost 4 bases and 9 bases, in that order; junction bases with no gene match: 8. The CDR3 is made up of 14 amino acids. Germline-derived CDR1 and CDR2 are LGHNA and YSLEER. CDR3: CASSLGLAIGEQFF. The CDR3 DNA is TGCGCCAGCAGCCTCGGACTAGCTATAGGTGAGCAGTTCTTC.

The chain couples TRBV6-5 to TRBJ1-1; D gene ambiguous. V shed 2 bases and J shed 3 bases, with 13 bases lying between them. The CDR3 spans 15 residues. Germline values: CDR1 MNHEY, CDR2 SVGAGI. CDR3: CASSYQGFGDTEAFF. Written as DNA, the CDR3 is TGTGCCAGCAGTTACCAAGGGTTCGGGGACACTGAAGCTTTCTTT.

The gene calls are TRBV2 and TRBJ2-3; TRBD1 matches 7 bases. V trimming: 4 bases; J trimming: 5 bases; junction bases outside the gene matches: 3. The CDR3 runs to 13 residues. Germline CDR1 reads SNHLY; CDR2 reads FYNNEI. CDR3 in amino acids: CASSGQGVDTQYF. CDR3 coding DNA: TGTGCCAGCAGTGGACAGGGCGTAGATACGCAGTATTTT.

The CDR3 region has the DNA TGTGCCAGCAGCTTAGAAGAAGCGGGACCTCACACCATATATTTT. Amino acids: CASSLEEAGPHTIYF. This chain uses TRBV7-2 with TRBJ1-3; D is perhaps TRBD1 (5 bases). The germline gives CDR1 SGHTA, CDR2 FQGNSA. The CDR3 runs to 15 residues. V was cut by 1 base and J by 8 bases, with 15 bases left in between.

V is TRBV18 and J is TRBJ1-1; 9 bases are shared with TRBD1. The CDR3 sequence is 14 residues long. V was pared by 6 bases and J by 5 bases, with 7 bases of the junction left unmatched. The germline gives CDR1 KGHSH, CDR2 LQKENI. CDR3 region: CASSMDRGRTEAFF. In DNA form, the CDR3 reads TGTGCCAGCTCTATGGACAGGGGCCGTACTGAAGCTTTCTTT.